One and the same sample provided the 30 T cell receptor beta chains below, sequenced in a study of Graves' ophthalmopathy and Graves' hyperthyroidism. Amplification of TCR beta CDR3 regions used RNA transcripts. The workflow started with a first-round RT-PCR run with HTBI primers and then moved on to a second-round multiplex PCR. TCRdb re-analysed the multiplex PCR reads in MiXCR, keeping a single row per CDR3 protein. Among about 600,000 distinct CDR3 sequences listed, 35% to 45% were seen once. Specimen: peripheral blood or thyroid tissue (not recorded which). These receptor sequences come from an adult man with Graves' hyperthyroidism.

With respect to this clonotype: This is likely a read error, given that the CDR3 carries no conserved phenylalanine or tryptophan at its end. The V gene is TRBV20-1, the J gene TRBJ2-7; 8 bases align to TRBD2. The tail of the sequence fits TRBJ2-1 better, so the J call may be wrong. Germline CDR1 reads DFQATT; CDR2 reads SNEGSKA (reference sequence). This CDR3 has 13 residues. CDR3 DNA: TGCAGTGCTTTACTAGCGGAATACAATGAGCAGTTCTCC. Translation: CSALLAEYNEQFS.

This clonotype was detected many times. V and J are TRBV28 and TRBJ2-7; the D is unclear. This CDR3 is built from 10 residues. The germline gives CDR1 MDHEN, CDR2 SYDVKM. Trimming removed 6 bases at V and 5 bases at J, with 5 bases between. The CDR3, as DNA: TGTGCCAGCAGCGGCGACGAGCAGTACTTC. It is translated as CASSGDEQYF.

In regard to this clonotype: A much larger clone is a single base away; this may be a read error. This chain connects TRBV4-1 to TRBJ2-7; 7 nucleotides align to TRBD2. CDR3 size: 15 residues. CDR1 is MGHRA and CDR2 is YSYEKL in the germline V gene. The V gene end was trimmed by 4 bases and the J gene end by 1 base; junction bases not matched to a gene: 7. CDR3: CASSPREEGSYEQYF. In DNA, the CDR3 is TGCGCCAGCAGCCCTCGGGAGGAGGGGTCCTACGAGCAGTACTTC.

This clonotype has a count of ten or more. The rearrangement links TRBV7-9 to TRBJ1-5; D is possibly TRBD1 (5 bases). The CDR3 covers 13 residues. From germline, CDR1 is SEHNR and CDR2 FQNEAQ (reference sequence). The ends were cut back, 2 bases at V and 7 bases at J, with 9 bases in the middle. The CDR3 region has the DNA TGTGCCAGCAGCTTAAGCGGGGCCCAGCCCCAGCATTTT. Protein sequence: CASSLSGAQPQHF. The full variable domain, its missing parts supplied by reference TRBV7-9 and TRBJ1-5, is DTGVSQNPRHKITKRGQNVTFRCDPISEHNRLYWYRQTLGQGPEFLTYFQNEAQLEKSRLLSDRFSAERPKGSFSTLEIQRTEQGDSAMYLCASSLSGAQPQHFGDGTRLSIL.

This clonotype has at least ten counts. The chain's CDR3 is CASNDQEFSQYF. The CDR3 nucleotides are TGCGCCAGCAATGATCAGGAGTTTTCCCAGTACTTC. This rearrangement joins TRBV10-2 to TRBJ2-5; D ambiguous. The CDR3 is made up of 12 amino acids. The V end lost 7 bases, the J end lost 9 bases, and 15 bases lay between the germline ends. Germline V gives CDR1 WSHSY, CDR2 SAAADI.

The J gene is TRBJ2-5, the V gene TRBV7-8; 7 bases fit TRBD2. Trimming at V came to 5 bases and at J to 1 base, leaving 13 bases not matched to a gene. The CDR3 has 17 residues. From germline, CDR1 is SGHVS and CDR2 FQNEAQ. Written as DNA, the CDR3 is TGTGCCAGCAGCCAAGAATTGCCCGGGACTACCCAAGAGACCCAGTACTTC. Protein: CASSQELPGTTQETQYF.

V usage is TRBV19 and J usage is TRBJ2-2, with D possibly TRBD1 on 6 matching bases. Germline V gene data show CDR1 as LNHDA and CDR2 as SQIVND (reference sequence). The CDR3 is 15 residues long. Trimming shortened V by 4 bases and J by 5 bases, and 14 bases separated the two germline ends. CDR3 region: CASSTHKDRTGELFF. CDR3 DNA: TGTGCCAGTAGTACTCACAAAGACAGGACCGGGGAGCTGTTTTTT.

The V and J genes are TRBV10-3 and TRBJ1-1; D is possibly TRBD1 (5 bases). CDR3 length: 15 amino acids. The V gene lost 2 bases and the J gene lost 4 bases, with 14 bases spanning the gap. The V gene's germline CDR1 is ENHRY and CDR2 SYGVKD. The CDR3 bases are TGTGCCATCAGTGAGAACGGGGGGGGGAGCACTGAAGCTTTCTTT. Translating gives CAISENGGGSTEAFF.

This chain links TRBV7-9 with TRBJ2-7; D might be TRBD1 (6 bases). Germline V gives CDR1 SEHNR, CDR2 FQNEAQ (reference sequence). The CDR3 extends over 14 amino acids. V shed 5 bases and J shed 2 bases, with 13 bases lying between them. CDR3 loop: CASSAGDGAYEQYF. The CDR3 DNA follows: TGTGCCAGCAGCGCAGGGGACGGGGCCTACGAGCAGTACTTC. Using reference TRBV7-9 and TRBJ2-7 for the parts outside the CDR3, the full variable domain is DTGVSQNPRHKITKRGQNVTFRCDPISEHNRLYWYRQTLGQGPEFLTYFQNEAQLEKSRLLSDRFSAERPKGSFSTLEIQRTEQGDSAMYLCASSAGDGAYEQYFGPGTRLTVT.

This clonotype showed up just a few times. The rearrangement uses TRBV7-9 and TRBJ1-1, with D perhaps matching TRBD1 (5 bases). Trimming removed 6 bases at V and 4 bases at J, with 12 bases between. This CDR3 contains 13 residues. Germline V lookup: CDR1 SEHNR, CDR2 FQNEAQ (reference sequence). CDR3 in DNA: TGTGCCAGCAGACCGACAGTGAGCACTGAAGCTTTCTTT. Its translation: CASRPTVSTEAFF.

V and J are TRBV7-2 and TRBJ1-5; D is ambiguous. CDR1 is SGHTA and CDR2 is FQGNSA in the germline V gene. This CDR3 contains 13 residues. The germline V and J ends were trimmed by 4 bases and 3 bases, with 7 bases remaining between them. CDR3 amino acids: CASSSTVNQPQHF. The CDR3 DNA sequence: TGTGCCAGCAGCTCCACAGTCAATCAGCCCCAGCATTTT.

This rearrangement joins TRBV7-6 to TRBJ2-1; 11 bases line up with TRBD2. V trimming: 0 bases; J trimming: 1 base; junction bases outside the gene matches: 14. CDR1 is SGHVS and CDR2 is FNYEAQ in the germline V gene. This CDR3 has 21 amino acids. CDR3 in DNA: TGTGCCAGCAGCTTAGCTTTGCCTGAGTTCGGGACTAGCGGATCCTACAATGAGCAGTTCTTC. This encodes CASSLALPEFGTSGSYNEQFF.

This rearrangement joins TRBV15 to TRBJ2-5; D call uncertain. Trimming pared 1 base from V and 2 bases from J, leaving 8 bases between. CDR3 size: 14 residues. Germline lookup yields CDR1 LNHNV and CDR2 YYDKDF (reference sequence). The CDR3 protein is CATSRVWGQETQYF. The CDR3 DNA reads as TGTGCCACCAGCAGAGTTTGGGGTCAAGAGACCCAGTACTTC.

To note about this clonotype: A much larger clonotype is one base distant, so this may be a read error. The CDR3 bases are TGTGCCAGTATGGGGATTCATATCAATCAGCCCCAGCATTTT. Translation: CASMGIHINQPQHF. The rearrangement links TRBV19 to TRBJ1-5; no clear D gene. CDR1 is LNHDA, CDR2 SQIVND, per germline (reference sequence). The CDR3 loop spans 14 amino acids. Trimming stripped 7 bases from V and 3 bases from J, with 13 bases between.

This rearrangement joins TRBV14 to TRBJ2-5; TRBD1 aligns across 7 bases. Germline CDR1 is SGHDN and CDR2 is FVKESK. The CDR3 runs to 18 residues. Trimming removed 0 bases from V and 4 bases from J; junction bases left unmatched: 14. The chain's CDR3 is CASSQDSTWDRGLETQYF. The CDR3 DNA follows: TGTGCCAGCAGCCAAGACTCCACGTGGGACAGAGGTTTAGAGACCCAGTACTTC.

Turning to this clonotype: Compared with germline, one end of the junction differs, possibly owing to a read error. The rearrangement links TRBV7-9 to TRBJ1-5; TRBD1 aligns across 11 bases. CDR3 size: 18 residues. The V gene's germline CDR1 is SEHNR and CDR2 FQNEAQ (reference sequence). The CDR3 DNA reads as TGTGCCAGCAGTCTAACATGGACAGGGGGCGCGGGCAATCAGCCCCGGCATTTT. Translated, it gives CASSLTWTGGAGNQPRHF.

This clonotype occurred many times. V and J are TRBV29-1 and TRBJ1-1; a possible D gene is TRBD1 (6 bases). Trimming cost V 0 bases and J 6 bases, with 17 bases left between them. The germline gives CDR1 SQVTM, CDR2 ANQGSEA. This CDR3 comprises 15 residues. CDR3 bases: TGCAGCGTTGAAGACTCCTTAACAGGGTCGGCTGAAGCTTTCTTT. This translates into CSVEDSLTGSAEAFF.

This clonotype was counted many times. The chain links TRBV5-1 to TRBJ2-5; D is unclear. This CDR3 has 14 residues. The V and J ends lost 2 bases and 2 bases respectively, with 10 bases between them. The germline V gene has CDR1 SGHRS and CDR2 YFSETQ. The CDR3 protein is CASSLGTEQETQYF. The CDR3 DNA follows: TGCGCCAGCAGCTTAGGCACAGAACAAGAGACCCAGTACTTC.

As to this clonotype: Without the conserved terminal phenylalanine or tryptophan, this CDR3 likely stems from a read error. The DNA is left out, because the CDR3 cannot be placed on it with certainty; the CDR3 is given as TCRdb lists it. The J gene is TRBJ1-1, the V gene TRBV5-4. Germline V lookup: CDR1 SGHNT, CDR2 YYREEE (reference sequence). From its first to its last residue, the CDR3 has 8 amino acids. The CDR3 sequence is CASSSPTS.

To note about this clonotype: One end of the junction does not line up with germline, which may come from a read error. The chain has TRBV29-1 and TRBJ2-2, with 7 nucleotides matching TRBD1. The CDR3 extends over 13 amino acids. Germline loops: CDR1 SQVTM, CDR2 ANQGSEA. The CDR3 loop is CSVAGQNTGELLF. CDR3 coding DNA: TGCAGCGTTGCGGGACAGAACACCGGGGAGCTGCTTTTT.

This sequence joins TRBV25-1 and TRBJ1-6, with unresolved D. Per the germline V gene, CDR1 is MGHDK and CDR2 is SYGVNS. The CDR3 spans 14 residues. V gave up 6 bases and J gave up 7 bases, with 13 bases separating them. CDR3 loop: CASRDHSRNSPLHF. CDR3 sequence (DNA): TGTGCCAGCAGGGATCACAGCCGAAATTCACCCCTCCACTTT.

About this clonotype: A single base separates this from a much larger clone, so it may be a read error. Without the conserved terminal phenylalanine or tryptophan, this CDR3 likely stems from a read error. The DNA is left out, because the CDR3 cannot be placed on it with certainty; the CDR3 is given as TCRdb lists it. The genes are TRBV2 and TRBJ1-1; TRBD1 reflects the table's D call only, with no check against the DNA. Germline V CDR1 and CDR2: SNHLY, FYNNEI. The CDR3 is made up of 12 amino acids, end residues included. The CDR3 sequence: CASSENTGRTFS.

This clonotype has just a few counts. The chain combines TRBV5-4 with TRBJ2-3; unclear D gene. The CDR3 runs 15 residues. Germline CDR1 is SGHNT and CDR2 is YYREEE (reference sequence). The V end was cut by 0 bases, the J end by 4 bases, with 12 bases between. The CDR3 loop reads CASSLEPERSDTQYF. The CDR3 DNA sequence: TGTGCCAGCAGCTTGGAACCGGAGAGGTCAGATACGCAGTATTTT.

As concerns this clonotype: This may be a read error: a much more frequent sequence differs by one nucleotide. V gene TRBV10-3 combines with J gene TRBJ1-1; no definite D call. This CDR3 spans 15 amino acids. Germline V gene sequence: CDR1 ENHRY, CDR2 SYGVKD. The V gene lost 3 bases and the J gene lost 0 bases, with 11 bases spanning the gap. CDR3 bases: TGTGCCATCAGTGAAGGAATAACCATGAACACTGAAGCTTTCTTT. It encodes CAISEGITMNTEAFF.

This clonotype was recorded once. A much larger clone lies one base from this, so it may be a read error. As DNA, the CDR3 is TGTGCCAGCAGTTACTCGACAGGGTACGAGCGGTACTTC. It specifies CASSYSTGYERYF. The gene calls are TRBV12-3 or TRBV12-4 and TRBJ2-7; 7 nucleotides agree with TRBD1. CDR3 length: 13 residues.

This chain links TRBV4-1 with TRBJ1-3, with TRBD1 matching 7 bases. Germline V gives CDR1 MGHRA, CDR2 YSYEKL. This CDR3 is built from 16 residues. Losses at the gene ends were 4 bases for V and 0 bases for J; bases not matched to a gene: 6. CDR3 sequence (DNA): TGCGCCAGCAGCCCCCTCCGGACAGGCTCTGGAAACACCATATATTTT. This translates into CASSPLRTGSGNTIYF.

This clonotype is a singleton in its sample. Possible read error: a much larger clone is one base away. The CDR3 protein is CASSYFPTGDTEAFF. CDR3 bases: TGTGCCAGCAGTTACTTCCCTACAGGGGACACTGAAGCTTTCTTT. This chain connects TRBV6-4 to TRBJ1-1; TRBD1 matches at 7 bases. V shed 5 bases, J shed 3 bases, and the junction held 9 bases outside the gene matches. The CDR3 is 15 amino acids. CDR1 is MRHNA, CDR2 SNTAGT, per germline.

Ten or more counts support this clonotype. V gene TRBV12-3 or TRBV12-4 combines with J gene TRBJ2-7; D gene uncertain. The CDR3 length is 14 residues. V was cut by 3 bases and J by 5 bases, with 14 bases left in between. In nucleotides, the CDR3 is TGTGCCAGCAGTTTTGGGCAGATAGTTGACGAGCAGTACTTC. This gives the protein CASSFGQIVDEQYF.

This clonotype was seen just once. Possible read error: a much larger clone is one base away. This chain uses TRBV2 with TRBJ1-5, with TRBD1 matching over 7 bases. This CDR3 has 13 residues. The V gene end was trimmed by 5 bases and the J gene end by 3 bases; junction bases not matched to a gene: 1. Germline V gives CDR1 SNHLY, CDR2 FYNNEI. The CDR3 loop is CASSTGDNQPQHF. As DNA, the CDR3 is TGTGCCAGCAGTACAGGGGACAATCAGCCCCAGCATTTT. The variable domain in full, completed from reference TRBV2 and TRBJ1-5, reads EPEVTQTPSHQVTQMGQEVILRCVPISNHLYFYWYRQILGQKVEFLVSFYNNEISEKSEIFDDQFSVERPDGSNFTLKIRSTKLEDSAMYFCASSTGDNQPQHFGDGTRLSIL.

This rearrangement joins TRBV10-3 to TRBJ2-3; tentatively, D is TRBD2 (6 bases). Trimming took off 10 bases at V and 11 bases at J, with 22 bases between the two ends. The CDR3 totals 13 residues. Germline-derived CDR1 and CDR2 are ENHRY and SYGVKD. The CDR3 protein is CASSLGEDVGQYF. CDR3 DNA: TGTGCCAGCAGCCTCGGGGAGGACGTGGGGCAGTATTTT.